These 24 T cell receptor beta chains were all obtained from the same sample, sequenced in a study of identical twins. TCRdb re-called the 5' RACE reads with MiXCR, one entry per CDR3 protein. Here the sample spans fewer than 800,000 distinct CDR3 sequences, 7.1% being singletons. In addition, the sample was reused for a study of yellow fever vaccine responses in identical twins.

The sample consisted of PBMCs. Receptor source: a woman between 18 and 29 years old in good health.

The chain joins TRBV7-3 to TRBJ2-2, with D perhaps matching TRBD2 (6 bases). Germline lookup yields CDR1 SGHTA and CDR2 FQGTGA. V was clipped by 5 bases and J by 7 bases, with 11 bases between them. The CDR3 contains 13 residues. The CDR3 loop reads CASSTLGGGELFF. The DNA of the CDR3 is TGTGCCAGCAGCACCCTGGGGGGCGGGGAGCTGTTTTTT. The whole variable domain, filled in from reference TRBV7-3 and TRBJ2-2, reads GAGVSQTPSNKVTEKGKYVELRCDPISGHTALYWYRQSLGQGPEFLIYFQGTGAADDSGLPNDRFFAVRPEGSVSTLKIQRTERGDSAVYLCASSTLGGGELFFGEGSRLTVL.

Here the CDR3 reads CASSGEYTDTQYF. The CDR3 region has the DNA TGTGCCAGCAGCGGAGAATACACAGATACGCAGTATTTT. The rearrangement joins TRBV7-9 to TRBJ2-3; D is unresolved. In germline, CDR1 is SEHNR, CDR2 FQNEAQ (reference sequence). This CDR3 spans 13 amino acids. V lost 5 bases and J lost 2, with 8 bases in between. Based on the CDR3 plus reference TRBV7-9 and TRBJ2-3, the full variable domain is DTGVSQNPRHKITKRGQNVTFRCDPISEHNRLYWYRQTLGQGPEFLTYFQNEAQLEKSRLLSDRFSAERPKGSFSTLEIQRTEQGDSAMYLCASSGEYTDTQYFGPGTRLTVL.

This clonotype was picked up many times. It is unclear where the CDR3 begins or ends on the DNA, so no DNA is shown, and the CDR3 is as TCRdb lists it. The chain combines TRBV5-4 with TRBJ2-1; the table's D call, TRBD1, has no DNA check behind it. CDR1 and CDR2 from the germline V gene are SGHNT and YYREEE (reference sequence). With termini counted, the CDR3 has 13 amino acids. The CDR3 sequence is CASSWGQGILEFF.

This clonotype was seen at least ten times. The rearrangement joins TRBV5-5 to TRBJ2-7; D remains ambiguous. The V and J ends lost 4 bases and 7 bases respectively, with 6 bases between them. This CDR3 is 10 amino acids long. Germline CDR1 and CDR2: SGHKS and YYEKEE (reference sequence). CDR3 nucleotides: TGTGCCAGCAGCGCAGGTGAGCAGTACGTC. It translates to CASSAGEQYV.

This clonotype has just a few counts. The gene calls are TRBV9 and TRBJ1-1; D not certain. From germline, CDR1 is SGDLS and CDR2 YYNGEE. Trimming cost V 3 bases and J 3 bases, with 15 bases left between them. This CDR3 is built from 15 residues. The CDR3: CASSARLVGDTEAFF. DNA for the CDR3: TGTGCCAGCAGCGCCCGCCTGGTCGGTGACACTGAAGCTTTCTTT.

This CDR3 is CASSKRTGADTQYF. CDR3 sequence (DNA): TGTGCCAGCAGCAAGCGAACAGGGGCAGATACGCAGTATTTT. The rearrangement links TRBV7-9 to TRBJ2-3; the match to TRBD1 covers 7 bases. The CDR3 is 14 residues long. Germline lookup yields CDR1 SEHNR and CDR2 FQNEAQ (reference sequence). Trimming took 5 bases from V and 4 from J; bases not matched to a gene: 6.

In its sample, this clonotype was seen a few times. V is TRBV5-1 and J is TRBJ2-3; 11 nucleotides align to TRBD2. The trim removed 0 bases at V and 0 bases at J, leaving 6 bases unmatched. CDR1 is SGHRS and CDR2 is YFSETQ in the germline V gene. This CDR3 has 18 amino acids. The CDR3 coding sequence is TGCGCCAGCAGCTTGGCCGCTTCTAGCGGGGGGAGCACAGATACGCAGTATTTT. Encoded protein: CASSLAASSGGSTDTQYF.

The chain carries TRBV29-1 and TRBJ2-7; D might be TRBD2 (6 bases). V lost 4 bases and J lost 2, with 9 bases in between. The CDR3 loop spans 12 amino acids. CDR1 and CDR2 from the germline V gene are SQVTM and ANQGSEA. As DNA, the CDR3 is TGCAGCGTTGTGGCGGGAACCTACGAGCAGTACTTC. Residues: CSVVAGTYEQYF.

This chain uses TRBV7-2 with TRBJ1-1; D call uncertain. CDR3 length: 14 residues. Per germline, CDR1 SGHTA and CDR2 FQGNSA. Trimming shortened V by 7 bases and J by 2 bases, and 14 bases separated the two germline ends. The CDR3 sequence is CASTLSRDNTEAFF. The CDR3 bases are TGTGCCAGCACCCTTAGTAGAGATAACACTGAAGCTTTCTTT. The whole variable domain, filled in from reference TRBV7-2 and TRBJ1-1, reads GAGVSQSPSNKVTEKGKDVELRCDPISGHTALYWYRQSLGQGLEFLIYFQGNSAPDKSGLPSDRFSAERTGGSVSTLTIQRTQQEDSAVYLCASTLSRDNTEAFFGQGTRLTVV.

The chain is built from TRBV11-1 and TRBJ2-5, with 13 bases fitting TRBD2. The CDR3 is 17 residues long. Germline V gene lookup returns CDR1 SGHAT and CDR2 FQDESV (reference sequence). With V trimmed by 0 bases and J by 2 bases, 3 bases remained unmatched. CDR3 amino acids: CASSLASGLAGQETQYF. CDR3 DNA sequence: TGTGCCAGCAGCTTAGCTTCGGGACTAGCGGGACAAGAGACCCAGTACTTC.

This clonotype showed up just a few times. V gene TRBV12-3 or TRBV12-4 combines with J gene TRBJ2-7; TRBD1 agrees at 8 bases. This CDR3 comprises 13 residues. The V segment lost 8 bases and the J segment 6 bases; nucleotides outside the gene matches: 9. The CDR3 sequence is CASRRTGSGEQYF. In DNA form, the CDR3 reads TGTGCCAGCCGACGGACAGGGTCGGGCGAGCAGTACTTC.

This clonotype was detected many times. The V and J genes are TRBV5-1 and TRBJ2-7; 9 positions agree with TRBD1. The V gene end was trimmed by 0 bases and the J gene end by 2 bases; junction bases not matched to a gene: 0. The CDR3 is 14 residues long. Germline CDR1 and CDR2: SGHRS and YFSETQ. The CDR3 DNA reads TGCGCCAGCAGCTTGGGACAGGGGGCCTACGAGCAGTACTTC. Protein product: CASSLGQGAYEQYF.

This chain connects TRBV5-5 to TRBJ2-7; TRBD1 or TRBD2 may be the D gene (6 bases each). The germline V gene has CDR1 SGHKS and CDR2 YYEKEE (reference sequence). Trimming shortened V by 4 bases and J by 5 bases, and 10 bases separated the two germline ends. This CDR3 is 12 amino acids long. The DNA of the CDR3 is TGTGCCAGCAGCCGGAGGGGGGACGAGCAGTACGTC. Translation: CASSRRGDEQYV.

This clonotype was recorded at least ten times. J is TRBJ1-1 and V is TRBV2; D is possibly TRBD1 (6 bases). The CDR3 runs 14 residues. V dropped 5 bases and J dropped 1 base, with 11 bases sitting between them. Germline CDR1 is SNHLY and CDR2 is FYNNEI. The CDR3 sequence: CASSWDTPNTEAFF. Written as DNA, the CDR3 is TGTGCCAGCAGTTGGGACACGCCGAACACTGAAGCTTTCTTT.

This clonotype has more than one count but fewer than ten. V usage is TRBV28 and J usage is TRBJ2-1; 14 nucleotides line up with TRBD2. CDR1 and CDR2 from the germline V gene are MDHEN and SYDVKM. The CDR3 spans 15 residues. The V and J ends lost 7 bases and 4 bases, in that order; junction bases with no gene match: 3. The CDR3 DNA reads as TGTGCCAGCAACAGACTAGCGGGAGGGTACAATGAGCAGTTCTTC. Protein sequence: CASNRLAGGYNEQFF.

The chain combines TRBV5-5 with TRBJ2-7, with D possibly being TRBD1 (5 bases). Germline CDR1 SGHKS, CDR2 YYEKEE (reference sequence). The CDR3 has 14 amino acids. The V end was cut by 0 bases, the J end by 5 bases, with 12 bases between. The CDR3 loop is CASSLVQGANEQYV. CDR3 DNA: TGTGCCAGCAGCTTGGTCCAGGGCGCCAACGAGCAGTACGTC.

This clonotype was seen more than once but under ten times. The chain couples TRBV24-1 to TRBJ2-1; possibly TRBD2 for D (6 bases). CDR3 length: 16 residues. Trimming shortened V by 0 bases and J by 6 bases, and 14 bases separated the two germline ends. Germline CDR1 and CDR2: KGHDR and SFDVKD. The DNA of the CDR3 is TGTGCCACCAGTGATTTGCAAAGCGAGGGAGGCAATGAGCAGTTCTTC. Its translation is CATSDLQSEGGNEQFF.

This clonotype was seen a few times. The genes are TRBV20-1 and TRBJ2-5, with D possibly being TRBD2 (5 bases). Germline CDR1 is DFQATT and CDR2 is SNEGSKA (reference sequence). CDR3 length equals 11 residues. CDR3 bases: TGCAGCAGAGGGAGCCAAGAGACCCAGTACTTC. Translated: CSRGSQETQYF.

This clonotype was recorded a few times. This chain joins TRBV29-1 and TRBJ1-1; TRBD1 agrees at 8 bases. CDR1 and CDR2 (germline): SQVTM, ANQGSEA. J lost 6 bases, V lost 0 bases, and 12 bases had no gene match. The CDR3 loop spans 16 amino acids. The CDR3 coding sequence is TGCAGCGTTGAAGATAGGGGACAGGCAAAGTGGGCTGAAGCTTTCTTT. This sequence encodes CSVEDRGQAKWAEAFF.

There are many counts of this clonotype. The V gene is TRBV12-3 or TRBV12-4, the J gene TRBJ2-7, with TRBD2 as a possible D gene (5 bases). The CDR3 extends over 13 amino acids. V lost 5 bases to trimming and J lost 2 bases, with 10 bases between them. DNA of the CDR3: TGTGCCAGCAGTCCTTCCGGGACCTACGAGCAGTACGTC. Its translation is CASSPSGTYEQYV.

Many counts were recorded for this clonotype. The chain is built from TRBV12-3 or TRBV12-4 and TRBJ2-3; possible D gene TRBD2, 5 bases. V was cut by 5 bases and J by 7 bases, with 10 bases left in between. The CDR3 runs 12 residues. CDR3 bases: TGTGCCAGCAGTGACTATAGGAATACGCAGTATTTT. Its protein is CASSDYRNTQYF.

This clonotype was observed a few times. The chain links TRBV6-2 or TRBV6-3 to TRBJ2-1; TRBD2 matches at 13 bases. The CDR3 is 19 amino acids. Germline assignment: CDR1 MNHEY and CDR2 SVGEGT. V lost 4 bases, J lost 0 bases, and 9 bases stayed unmatched. The CDR3: CASSFSTSGRTLSYNEQFF. CDR3 sequence (DNA): TGTGCCAGCAGTTTCTCGACTAGCGGGAGGACCCTCTCCTACAATGAGCAGTTCTTC.

The V call is TRBV6-2 or TRBV6-3, the J call TRBJ2-5; tentative D call: TRBD2 (7 bases). Trimming removed 0 bases at V and 3 bases at J, with 14 bases between. The CDR3 has 16 amino acids. CDR1 is MNHEY, CDR2 SVGEGT, per germline. The CDR3 sequence is CASSYSKGGLEETQYF. As DNA, the CDR3 is TGTGCCAGCAGTTACTCGAAGGGGGGGCTGGAAGAGACCCAGTACTTC.

This clonotype was counted only a few times. At one end the junction does not follow the germline gene, possibly because of a read error. This chain links TRBV5-1 with TRBJ2-7, with TRBD1 matching 7 bases. The CDR3 is made up of 16 amino acids. From germline, CDR1 is SGHRS and CDR2 YFSETQ. For the CDR3, the DNA is TGCGCCAGCAGCTTGGGGCCCTTCCCGGCTACACAGGGGTTCGACTTC. Protein sequence: CASSLGPFPATQGFDF.